In this sample, the clone carrying this T cell receptor beta chain turned up a few times. Its cognate antigen is unknown. 13 Jbeta primers and 60 Vbeta primers were used for the PCR. Sequencing used immunoSEQ multiplex PCR; TCRdb keeps in-frame clones, though not all of them. The sample contains over 120,000 clones, about 71% of which appear only once. The data are from a study of cytomegalovirus exposure and HLA in healthy donors. Findings of the study overall: The study put 150 or so TCR beta chains on its list as cytomegalovirus-associated. In an earlier analysis, productive rearrangement rates for most beta V segments clustered near 87% or 30%. The study reported that TCR beta sequences accurately predicted HLA-A and HLA-B alleles in most subjects.

Those who donated were healthy bone marrow donors. Sequencing input: PBMCs. The origin of this receptor is a woman in her sixties or seventies in good health and CMV-seropositive.

DNA for the CDR3: TGCGCCAGCAGCTTGGCTAGCGGGATTTACAATGAGCAGTTCTTC. Protein: CASSLASGIYNEQFF. This chain links TRBV5-1 with TRBJ2-1, with 9 positions matching TRBD2. Germline CDR1 and CDR2: SGHRS and YFSETQ. V gave up 0 bases and J gave up 4 bases; unmatched junction bases: 2. CDR3 length: 15 residues.